Here is one T cell receptor (beta chain) with its context. The target antigen is unknown. The data originate from a study of shared clonotypes between healthy human individuals. Study conclusions and caveats: Represented diversity (both genetic and exposure-history) was limited by the small number of donors.

The repertoire was sequenced with immunoSEQ multiplex PCR; TCRdb's copy has only in-frame clones and lacks some. Of roughly 2 million clones in the sample, approximately 94% are singletons; the top ten hold more than 0.1%. Germline values: CDR1 KGHSH, CDR2 LQKENI. Trimming cost V 4 bases and J 2 bases, with 12 bases left between them. CDR3 length: 14 amino acids. The chain employs TRBV18 and TRBJ2-7, with D perhaps given as TRBD1 or TRBD2 (5 bases each). This receptor was obtained from a man younger than 35 in good health. The sample consisted of naive CD4+ T cells sorted from blood. Subset described: CD45RA+ positively selected. DNA of the CDR3: TGTGCCAGCTCACGGAAAGGGGACCCCTACGAGCAGTACTTC. As protein: CASSRKGDPYEQYF.